This T cell receptor beta chain was recorded in a study of shared clonotypes between healthy human individuals. General study findings and limits: Naive subsets tended to show greater estimated richness than memory subsets.

The table came from immunoSEQ multiplex PCR; TCRdb's copy has only in-frame clones and leaves some out. The table includes some 2.3 million clones, 85% to 95% detected once. From germline, CDR1 is GTSNPN and CDR2 SVGIG (reference sequence). The V end lost 0 bases, the J end lost 2 bases, and 17 bases lay between the germline ends. CDR3 size: 16 residues. With respect to this clone: Its antigen remains unidentified.

The receptor was derived from a man between 18 and 35 years old in good health. Some clones in this sample may be carry-over from other donors' samples. J is TRBJ2-7 and V is TRBV30, with D perhaps given as TRBD1 or TRBD2 (5 bases each). Sample: naive CD4+ T cells from PBMCs. The subset: CD45RA+ positively selected. CDR3 amino acids: CAWSVVGPLGAYEQYF. Written as DNA, the CDR3 is TGTGCCTGGAGTGTGGTAGGGCCCCTGGGGGCCTACGAGCAGTACTTC.